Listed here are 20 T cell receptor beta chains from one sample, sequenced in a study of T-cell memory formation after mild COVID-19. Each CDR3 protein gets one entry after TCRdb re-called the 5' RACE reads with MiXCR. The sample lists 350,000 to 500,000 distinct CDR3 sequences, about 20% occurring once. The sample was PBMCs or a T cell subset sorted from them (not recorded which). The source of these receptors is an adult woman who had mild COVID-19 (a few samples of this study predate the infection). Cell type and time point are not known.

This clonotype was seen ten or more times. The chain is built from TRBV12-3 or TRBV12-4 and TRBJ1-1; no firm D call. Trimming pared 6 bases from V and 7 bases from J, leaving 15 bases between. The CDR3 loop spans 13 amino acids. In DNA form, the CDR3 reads TGTGCCAGCAGGGTCGATAGGTTAGGTGAAGCTTTCTTT. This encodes CASRVDRLGEAFF.

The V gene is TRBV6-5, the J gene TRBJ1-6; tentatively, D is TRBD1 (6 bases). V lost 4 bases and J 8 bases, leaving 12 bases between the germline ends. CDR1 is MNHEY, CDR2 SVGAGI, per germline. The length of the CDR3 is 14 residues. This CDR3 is CASSWGGQDSPLHF. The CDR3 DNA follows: TGTGCCAGCAGTTGGGGGGGCCAGGATTCACCCCTCCACTTT.

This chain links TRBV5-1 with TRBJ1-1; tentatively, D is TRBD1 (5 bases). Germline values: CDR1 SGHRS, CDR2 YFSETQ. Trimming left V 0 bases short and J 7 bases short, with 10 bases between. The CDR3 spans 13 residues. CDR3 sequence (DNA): TGCGCCAGCAGCTTGGTGACAGACCATGAAGCTTTCTTT. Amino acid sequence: CASSLVTDHEAFF.

The CDR3: CATSTVLNYNEQFF. The CDR3 DNA reads TGTGCCACCAGCACTGTACTAAATTACAATGAGCAGTTCTTC. The chain combines TRBV15 with TRBJ2-1; D is ambiguous. The length of the CDR3 is 14 residues. Germline lookup yields CDR1 LNHNV and CDR2 YYDKDF (reference sequence). Trimming removed 4 bases at V and 4 bases at J, with 11 bases between.

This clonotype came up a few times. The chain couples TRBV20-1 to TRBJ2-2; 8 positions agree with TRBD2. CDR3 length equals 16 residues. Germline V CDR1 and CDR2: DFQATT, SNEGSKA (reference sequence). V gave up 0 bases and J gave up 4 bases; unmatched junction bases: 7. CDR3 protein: CSAREIAGWATGELFF. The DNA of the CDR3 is TGCAGTGCTAGAGAAATAGCGGGGTGGGCCACCGGGGAGCTGTTTTTT.

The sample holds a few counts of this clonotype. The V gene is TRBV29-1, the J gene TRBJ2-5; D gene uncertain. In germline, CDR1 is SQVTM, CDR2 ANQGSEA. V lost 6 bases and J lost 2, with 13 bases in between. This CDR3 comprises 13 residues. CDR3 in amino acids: CSVEKNEQETQYF. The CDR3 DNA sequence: TGCAGCGTCGAGAAGAACGAACAAGAGACCCAGTACTTC.

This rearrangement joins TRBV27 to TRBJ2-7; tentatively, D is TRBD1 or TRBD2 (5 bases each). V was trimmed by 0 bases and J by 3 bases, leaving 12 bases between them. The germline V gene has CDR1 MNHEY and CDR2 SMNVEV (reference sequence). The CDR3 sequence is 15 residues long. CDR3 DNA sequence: TGTGCCAGCAGTTTATCGTTGGGGGTTCTCTACGAGCAGTACTTC. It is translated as CASSLSLGVLYEQYF.

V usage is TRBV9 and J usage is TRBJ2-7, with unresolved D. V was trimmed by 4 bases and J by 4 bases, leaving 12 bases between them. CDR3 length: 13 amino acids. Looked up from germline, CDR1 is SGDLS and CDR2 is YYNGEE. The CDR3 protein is CASSRASTYEQYF. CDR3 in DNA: TGTGCCAGCAGCCGGGCCTCGACATACGAGCAGTACTTC. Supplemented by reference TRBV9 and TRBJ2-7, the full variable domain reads DSGVTQTPKHLITATGQRVTLRCSPRSGDLSVYWYQQSLDQGLQFLIQYYNGEERAKGNILERFSAQQFPDLHSELNLSSLELGDSALYFCASSRASTYEQYFGPGTRLTVT.

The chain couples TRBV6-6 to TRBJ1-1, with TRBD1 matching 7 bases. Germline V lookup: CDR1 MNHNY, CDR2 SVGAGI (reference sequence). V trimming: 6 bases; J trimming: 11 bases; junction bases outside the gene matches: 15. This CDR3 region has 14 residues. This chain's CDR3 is CASSKHKTGLGAFF. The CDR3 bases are TGTGCCAGCAGCAAACATAAGACAGGGCTGGGGGCTTTCTTT.

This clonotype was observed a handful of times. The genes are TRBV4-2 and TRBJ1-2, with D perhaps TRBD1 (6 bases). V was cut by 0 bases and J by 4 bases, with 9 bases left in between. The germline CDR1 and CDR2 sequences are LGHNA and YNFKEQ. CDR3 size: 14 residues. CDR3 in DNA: TGTGCCAGCAGCCAAGATCTGGACAGCTATGGCTACACCTTC. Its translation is CASSQDLDSYGYTF.

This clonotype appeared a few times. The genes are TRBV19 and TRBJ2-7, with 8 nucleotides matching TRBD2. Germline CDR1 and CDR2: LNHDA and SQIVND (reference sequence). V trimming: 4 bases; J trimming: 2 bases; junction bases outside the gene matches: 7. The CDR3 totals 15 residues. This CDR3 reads CASSRERERAYEQYF. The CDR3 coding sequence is TGTGCCAGTAGTAGGGAGCGGGAGAGAGCCTACGAGCAGTACTTC. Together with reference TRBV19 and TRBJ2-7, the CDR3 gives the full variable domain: DGGITQSPKYLFRKEGQNVTLSCEQNLNHDAMYWYRQDPGQGLRLIYYSQIVNDFQKGDIAEGYSVSREKKESFPLTVTSAQKNPTAFYLCASSRERERAYEQYFGPGTRLTVT.

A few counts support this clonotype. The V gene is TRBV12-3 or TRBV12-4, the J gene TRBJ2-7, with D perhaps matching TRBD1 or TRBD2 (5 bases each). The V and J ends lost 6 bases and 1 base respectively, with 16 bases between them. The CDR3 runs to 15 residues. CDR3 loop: CASSPGETASYEQYF. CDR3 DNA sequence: TGTGCCAGCAGCCCTGGGGAGACAGCTTCCTACGAGCAGTACTTC.

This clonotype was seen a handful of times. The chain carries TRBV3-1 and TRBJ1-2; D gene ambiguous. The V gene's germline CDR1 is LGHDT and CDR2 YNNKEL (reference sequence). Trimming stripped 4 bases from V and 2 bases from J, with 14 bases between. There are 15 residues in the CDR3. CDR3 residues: CASSPWSSNNYGYTF. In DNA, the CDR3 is TGTGCCAGCAGCCCGTGGAGCAGTAACAACTATGGCTACACCTTC.

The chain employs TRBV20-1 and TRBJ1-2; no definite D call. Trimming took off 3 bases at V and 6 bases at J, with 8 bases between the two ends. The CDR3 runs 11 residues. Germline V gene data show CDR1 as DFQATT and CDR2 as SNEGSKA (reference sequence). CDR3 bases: TGCAGTGCTAGGAGGAGCAATGGCTACACCTTC. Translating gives CSARRSNGYTF.

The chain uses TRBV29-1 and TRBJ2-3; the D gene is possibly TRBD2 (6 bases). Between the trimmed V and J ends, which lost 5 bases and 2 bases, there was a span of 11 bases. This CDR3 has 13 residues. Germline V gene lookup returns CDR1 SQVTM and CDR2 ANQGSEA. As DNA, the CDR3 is TGCAGCGTTAGAGCGGGCGCCACAGATACGCAGTATTTT. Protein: CSVRAGATDTQYF.

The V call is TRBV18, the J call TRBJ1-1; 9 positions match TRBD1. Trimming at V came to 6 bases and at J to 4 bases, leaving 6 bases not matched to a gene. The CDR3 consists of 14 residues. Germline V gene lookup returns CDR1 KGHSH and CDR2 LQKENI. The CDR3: CASSGGTGSTEAFF. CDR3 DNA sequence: TGTGCCAGCTCCGGGGGGACAGGGTCCACTGAAGCTTTCTTT.

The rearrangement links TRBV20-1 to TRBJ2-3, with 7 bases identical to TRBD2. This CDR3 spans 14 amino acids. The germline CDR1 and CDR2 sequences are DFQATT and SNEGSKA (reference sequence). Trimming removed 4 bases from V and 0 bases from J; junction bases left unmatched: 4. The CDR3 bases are TGCAGTGCTACTAGCGGAGGTAGCACAGATACGCAGTATTTT. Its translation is CSATSGGSTDTQYF.

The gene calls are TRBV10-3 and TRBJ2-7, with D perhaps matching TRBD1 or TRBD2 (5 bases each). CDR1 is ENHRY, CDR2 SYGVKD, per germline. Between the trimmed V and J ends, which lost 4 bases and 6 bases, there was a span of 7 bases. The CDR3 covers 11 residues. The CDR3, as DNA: TGTGCCATCAGTGCAGGGACCGAGCAGTACTTC. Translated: CAISAGTEQYF.

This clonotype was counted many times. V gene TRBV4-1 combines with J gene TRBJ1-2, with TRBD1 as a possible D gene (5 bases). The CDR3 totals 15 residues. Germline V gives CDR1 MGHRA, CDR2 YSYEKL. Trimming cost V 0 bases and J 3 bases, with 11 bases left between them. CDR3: CASSQEGQGHYGYTF. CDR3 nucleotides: TGCGCCAGCAGCCAAGAGGGTCAGGGTCACTATGGCTACACCTTC.

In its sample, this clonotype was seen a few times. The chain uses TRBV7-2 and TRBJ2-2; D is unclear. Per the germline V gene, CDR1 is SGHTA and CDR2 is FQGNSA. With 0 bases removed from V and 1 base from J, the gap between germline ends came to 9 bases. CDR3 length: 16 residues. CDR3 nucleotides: TGTGCCAGCAGCTTAGCCTTGCTCAGGAACACCGGGGAGCTGTTTTTT. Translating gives CASSLALLRNTGELFF.